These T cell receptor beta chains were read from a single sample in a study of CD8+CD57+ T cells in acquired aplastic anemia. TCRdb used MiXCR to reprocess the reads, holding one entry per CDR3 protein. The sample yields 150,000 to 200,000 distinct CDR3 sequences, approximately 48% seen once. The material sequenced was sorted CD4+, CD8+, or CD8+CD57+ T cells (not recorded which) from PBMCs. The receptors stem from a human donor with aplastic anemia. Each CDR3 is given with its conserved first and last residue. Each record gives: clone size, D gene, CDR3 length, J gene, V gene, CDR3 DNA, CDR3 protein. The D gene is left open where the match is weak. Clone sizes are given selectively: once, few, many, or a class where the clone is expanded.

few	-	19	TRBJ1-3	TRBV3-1	TGTGCCAGCAGCCACTACCAACAGAAAGCGGGACACTCTGGAAACACCATATATTTT	CASSHYQQKAGHSGNTIYF
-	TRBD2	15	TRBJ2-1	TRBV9	TGTGCCAGCAGCGTAGACCGGGAGGTCCGCAATGAGCAGTTCTTC	CASSVDREVRNEQFF
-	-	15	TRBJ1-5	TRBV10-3	TGTGCCATCAGTGAGTGGGGGGATAGCAATCAGCCCCAGCATTTT	CAISEWGDSNQPQHF
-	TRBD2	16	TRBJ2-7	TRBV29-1	TGCAGCGTGGGGGGACTAGCGGGGTTAAGCTCCTACGAGCAGTACTTC	CSVGGLAGLSSYEQYF
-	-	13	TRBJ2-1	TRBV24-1	TGTGCCACCAGTGATTTGGACGTCTATGAGCAGTTCTTC	CATSDLDVYEQFF
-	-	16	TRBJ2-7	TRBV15	TGTGCCATCAGCAGACCGGGCGGGCCACTTCCCTACGAGCAGTACTTC	CAISRPGGPLPYEQYF
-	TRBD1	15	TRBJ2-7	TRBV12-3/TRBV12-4	TGTGCCAGCAGTTTAGCGCGGCAGGGGGCAAGCGAGCAGTACTTC	CASSLARQGASEQYF
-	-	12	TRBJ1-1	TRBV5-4	TGTGCCAGCAGCGGGGAGCGGATTGAAGCTTTCTTT	CASSGERIEAFF
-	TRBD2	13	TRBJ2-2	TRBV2	TGTGGACTAGCGGGTTGGAACACCGGGGAGCTGTTTTTT	CGLAGWNTGELFF
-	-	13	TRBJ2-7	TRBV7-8	TGTGCCAGCAGCTTAGCGGCTTTCTACGAGCAGTACTTC	CASSLAAFYEQYF
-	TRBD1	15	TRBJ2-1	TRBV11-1	TGTGCCAGCAGCATAACGGGACAGGGGTACAATGAGCAGTTCTTC	CASSITGQGYNEQFF
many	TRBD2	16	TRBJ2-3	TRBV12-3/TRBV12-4	TGTGCCAGCAGTCCCGGGCTAGCGGGGGGGCAGCGTACGCAGTATTTT	CASSPGLAGGQRTQYF
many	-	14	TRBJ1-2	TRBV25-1	TGTGCCAGCAGTGAAGGAGTTTTTCCGGGCGGCTACACCTTC	CASSEGVFPGGYTF
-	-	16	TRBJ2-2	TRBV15	TGTGCCACCAGCAGAGGGATCGGGGGCTTTGGCCGGGAGCTGTTTTTT	CATSRGIGGFGRELFF
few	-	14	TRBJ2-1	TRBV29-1	TGCAGCGTTGACGGCAGCCGGGTGAGGAATGAGCAGTTCTTC	CSVDGSRVRNEQFF
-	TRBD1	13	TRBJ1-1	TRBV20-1	TGCAGTGCTGGACAGGGGTCGAACACTGAAGCTTTCTTT	CSAGQGSNTEAFF
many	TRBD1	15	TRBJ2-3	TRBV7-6	TGTGCCAGCAGCCTCGGACAGGTTAGCACAGATACGCAGTATTTT	CASSLGQVSTDTQYF
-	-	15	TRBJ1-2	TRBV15	TGTGCCACCAGCAGAGTGTCTGAGGTATACTATGGCTACACCTTC	CATSRVSEVYYGYTF
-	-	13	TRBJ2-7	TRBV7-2	TGTGCCAGCAGCTTACTTTCGCGATACGAGCAGTACTTC	CASSLLSRYEQYF
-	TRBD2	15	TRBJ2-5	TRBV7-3	TGTGCCAGCAGCTATACGGGACTAGCGGGAGAGACCCAGCACTTC	CASSYTGLAGETQHF
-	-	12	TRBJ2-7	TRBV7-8	TGTGCCAGCAGCCGGAGTGTTGTCGAGCAGTACTTC	CASSRSVVEQYF
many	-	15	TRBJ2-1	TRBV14	TGTGCCAGCAGGCAAACAGGTTACATCTACAATGAGCAGTTCTTC	CASRQTGYIYNEQFF
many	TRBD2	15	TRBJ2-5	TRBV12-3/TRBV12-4	TGTGCCAGCAGTTTATTCCCGGGGGGGCCTGAGACCCAGTACTTC	CASSLFPGGPETQYF
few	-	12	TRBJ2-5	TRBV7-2	TGTGCCAGCAGATCAGGCCAAGAGACCCAGTACTTC	CASRSGQETQYF
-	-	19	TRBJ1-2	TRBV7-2	TGTGCCAGCAGCTTAGCGGTAATCAATAGGGCAACCGGAGTCTATGGCTACACCTTC	CASSLAVINRATGVYGYTF
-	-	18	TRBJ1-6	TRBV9	TGTGCCAGCAGCGTAGCGGTATGGGAAGGGGCTGGGAATTCGCCCCCCCACTTT	CASSVAVWEGAGNSPPHF
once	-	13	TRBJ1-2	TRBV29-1	TGCAGCGTTGGGGCAGGGGCCAACTATGGCTACACCTTC	CSVGAGANYGYTF
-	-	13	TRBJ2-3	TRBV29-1	TGCAGCGTTGCGACTGGATACACAGATACGCAGTATTTT	CSVATGYTDTQYF
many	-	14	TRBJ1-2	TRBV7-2	TGTGCCAGCAGCTTAGAGGGCAGGGGATATGGCTACACCTTC	CASSLEGRGYGYTF
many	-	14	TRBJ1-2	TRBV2	TGTGCCAGCAGCTCAAGCAGGGGCGTCGGCGGCTACACCTTC	CASSSSRGVGGYTF
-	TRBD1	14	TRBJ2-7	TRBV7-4	TGTGCCAGCAGCTTAGCCCCGGGACAGGGTGGGCAGTACTTC	CASSLAPGQGGQYF
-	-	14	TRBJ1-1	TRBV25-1	TGTGCCAGCACCCACGGGGGGGGTAGCACTGAAGCTTTCTTT	CASTHGGGSTEAFF
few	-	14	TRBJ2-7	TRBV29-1	TGCAGCGTTGTGGGTTCAGGGTTAAGATACGAGCAGTACTTC	CSVVGSGLRYEQYF
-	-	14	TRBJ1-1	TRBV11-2	TGTGCCAGCAGCTTAGATATCACGGGCCAGGAAGCTTTCTTT	CASSLDITGQEAFF
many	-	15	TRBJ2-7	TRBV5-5	TGTGCCAGCAGCTTTCAAGCGGGACACTCCTACGAGCAGTACTTC	CASSFQAGHSYEQYF
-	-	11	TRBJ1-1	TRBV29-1	TGCAGCGTTGAGGACAACACTGAAGCTTTCTTT	CSVEDNTEAFF
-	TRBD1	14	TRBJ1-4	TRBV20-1	TGCAGTGCTGGCATCAGGGGGGCGGGAGAAAAACTGTTTTTT	CSAGIRGAGEKLFF
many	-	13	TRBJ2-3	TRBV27	TGTGCCAGCAGCTCAGAACCGGTCGGTACGCAGTATTTT	CASSSEPVGTQYF
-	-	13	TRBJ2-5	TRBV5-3	TGTGCCAGCAGCTTGGAGTATTCAGAGACCCAGTACTTC	CASSLEYSETQYF
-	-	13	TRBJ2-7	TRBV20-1	TGCAGTGCTAGGTACCTGGAAAGCTACGAGCAGTACTTC	CSARYLESYEQYF
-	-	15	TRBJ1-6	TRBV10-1	TGCGCCAGCAGCCGCGGGGGTCAGCCGAATTCACCCCTCCACTTT	CASSRGGQPNSPLHF
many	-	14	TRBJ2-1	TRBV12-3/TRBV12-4	TGTGCCAGCAACCCGGATAGCTCCTACAATGAGCAGTTCTTC	CASNPDSSYNEQFF
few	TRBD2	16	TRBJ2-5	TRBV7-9	TGTGCCAGCAGCTTGACTAGCGGGGGGTCCCAAGAGACCCAGTACTTC	CASSLTSGGSQETQYF
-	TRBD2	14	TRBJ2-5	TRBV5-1	TGCGCCAGCAGCTTGACTAGCGGACAAGAGACCCAGTACTTC	CASSLTSGQETQYF
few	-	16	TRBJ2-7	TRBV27	TGTGCCAGCAGTTTAGTTGCCGGGACGGTCTCCTACGAGCAGTACTTC	CASSLVAGTVSYEQYF
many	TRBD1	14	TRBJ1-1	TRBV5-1	TGCGCCAGCAGCTTGGCCCTGGACAGGGCCGAAGCTTTCTTT	CASSLALDRAEAFF
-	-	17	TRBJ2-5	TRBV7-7	TGTGCTAGCAGCTTAGTAGATATGGGAAGGGGCCGAGAGACCCAGTACTTC	CASSLVDMGRGRETQYF
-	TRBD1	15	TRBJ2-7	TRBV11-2	TGTGCCAGCAGCGGGCCCTCCGGGACAGGGGGCGGGCAGTACTTC	CASSGPSGTGGGQYF
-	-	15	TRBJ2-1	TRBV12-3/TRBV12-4	TGTGCCAGCAGAACAGGGGGGGGCCCCTACAATGAGCAGTTCTTC	CASRTGGGPYNEQFF
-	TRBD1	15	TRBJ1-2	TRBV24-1	TGTGCCACCAGTGACATAATGACAGGGTGGGATGGCTACACCTTC	CATSDIMTGWDGYTF
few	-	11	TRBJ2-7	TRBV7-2	TGTGCCAGCAGCTCCTCGGCGGTTGATTACTTC	CASSSSAVDYF
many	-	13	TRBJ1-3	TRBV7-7	TGTGCTAGCAGCTTGGGGCCCGCCAATACCATATATTTT	CASSLGPANTIYF
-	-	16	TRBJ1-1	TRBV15	TGTGCCACCAGCAGAGCCCATGCCGGGGTCGGTACTGAAGCTTTCTTT	CATSRAHAGVGTEAFF
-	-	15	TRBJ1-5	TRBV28	TGTGCCAGCAGTTTAAGGGGACGTAGCAATCAGCCCCAGCATTTT	CASSLRGRSNQPQHF
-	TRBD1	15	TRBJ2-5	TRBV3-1	TGTGCCAGCAGCCACCTGGGACAGGGTGAACAGACCCAGTACTTC	CASSHLGQGEQTQYF
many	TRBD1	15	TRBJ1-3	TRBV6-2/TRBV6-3	TGTGCCAGCAGCTACAGGGGATTGTCTGGAAACACCATATATTTT	CASSYRGLSGNTIYF
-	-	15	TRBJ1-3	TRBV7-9	TGTGCCAGCAGCCACGACCGAAGCTCTGGAAACACCATATATTTT	CASSHDRSSGNTIYF